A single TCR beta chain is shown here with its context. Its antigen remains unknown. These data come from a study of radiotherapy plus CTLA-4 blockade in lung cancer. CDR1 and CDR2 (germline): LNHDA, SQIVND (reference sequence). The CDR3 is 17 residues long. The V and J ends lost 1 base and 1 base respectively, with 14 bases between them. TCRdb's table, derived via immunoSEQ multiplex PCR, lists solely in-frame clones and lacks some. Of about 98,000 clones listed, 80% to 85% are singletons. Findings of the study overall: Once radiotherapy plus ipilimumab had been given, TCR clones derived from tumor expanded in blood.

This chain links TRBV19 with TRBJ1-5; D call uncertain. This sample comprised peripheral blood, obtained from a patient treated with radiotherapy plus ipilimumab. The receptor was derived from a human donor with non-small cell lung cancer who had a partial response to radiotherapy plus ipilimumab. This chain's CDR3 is CASSIVWLRISNQPQHF. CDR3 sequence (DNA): TGTGCCAGTAGTATAGTATGGCTCAGGATAAGCAATCAGCCCCAGCATTTT.